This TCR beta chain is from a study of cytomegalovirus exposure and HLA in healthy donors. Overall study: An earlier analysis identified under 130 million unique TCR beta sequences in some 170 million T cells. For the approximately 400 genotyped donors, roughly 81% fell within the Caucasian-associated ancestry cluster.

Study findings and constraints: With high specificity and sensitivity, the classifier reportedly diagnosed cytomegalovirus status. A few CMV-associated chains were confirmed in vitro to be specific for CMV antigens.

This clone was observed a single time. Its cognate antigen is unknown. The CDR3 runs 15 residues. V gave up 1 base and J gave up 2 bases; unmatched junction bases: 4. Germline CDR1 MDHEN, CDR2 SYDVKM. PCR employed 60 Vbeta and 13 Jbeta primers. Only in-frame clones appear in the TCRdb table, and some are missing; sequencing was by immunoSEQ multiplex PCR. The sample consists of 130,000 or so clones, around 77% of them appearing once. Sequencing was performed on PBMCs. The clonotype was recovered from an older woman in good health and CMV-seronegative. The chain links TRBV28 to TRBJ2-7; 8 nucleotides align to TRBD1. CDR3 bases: TGTGCCAGCAGTTTATCCGGGGACAGGCCCTACGAGCAGTACTTC. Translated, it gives CASSLSGDRPYEQYF.